This passage covers 23 T cell receptor beta chains from one sample sequenced in a study of shared clonotypes between healthy human individuals. Produced via immunoSEQ multiplex PCR; TCRdb's table is partial and in-frame only. The sample holds about 1 million clones, around 78% seen once. The sample taken for sequencing was memory CD4+ T cells from PBMCs. As to subset: CD45RA-negative fraction. The receptors derive from a man aged 18 to 29 in good health. Some clones in this sample may be carry-over from other donors' samples.

V is TRBV7-2 and J is TRBJ1-1; 9 bases align to TRBD1. V trimming: 4 bases; J trimming: 7 bases; junction bases outside the gene matches: 7. There are 14 residues in the CDR3. CDR1 is SGHTA, CDR2 FQGNSA, per germline. The CDR3 DNA follows: TGTGCCAGCAGCTCACAGGGGGCGAGGAATGAAGCTTTCTTT. Translating gives CASSSQGARNEAFF.

In this sample, this clone turned up many times. The chain recombines TRBV27 with TRBJ1-1, with 10 bases matching TRBD1. Germline loops: CDR1 MNHEY, CDR2 SMNVEV (reference sequence). Trimming cost V 6 bases and J 5 bases; bases outside gene matches: 6. CDR3 size: 14 residues. In nucleotides, the CDR3 is TGTGCCAGCAGGGCACGGGACAGGGGAACTGAAGCTTTCTTT. Translation gives CASRARDRGTEAFF.

The rearrangement joins TRBV6-1 to TRBJ2-3; 12 nucleotides match TRBD1. V shed 7 bases, J shed 7 bases, and the junction held 6 bases outside the gene matches. The CDR3 is 14 amino acids. The V gene's germline CDR1 is MNHNS and CDR2 SASEGT. CDR3 coding DNA: TGTGCCAGCAATCCCGGGACAGGGGGCAATACGCAGTATTTT. Its protein is CASNPGTGGNTQYF.

The rearrangement joins TRBV6-5 to TRBJ2-4; a weak D match, TRBD1 (6 bases). The CDR3 is 15 residues long. The germline V gene has CDR1 MNHEY and CDR2 SVGAGI. V was trimmed by 0 bases and J by 2 bases, leaving 8 bases between them. Written as DNA, the CDR3 is TGTGCCAGCAGTTACTCCTGGGACACCAAAAACATTCAGTACTTC. Amino acids: CASSYSWDTKNIQYF.

V gene TRBV5-6 combines with J gene TRBJ2-5; tentative D call: TRBD1 (5 bases). With the DNA end fitting TRBJ2-7 better, the J assignment may be wrong. The CDR3 runs 14 residues. Germline CDR1 SGHDT, CDR2 YYEEEE. CDR3 DNA: TGTGCCAGCAGCTTGGTGGGTCAGGGCTACGAGCAGTACTTC. It is translated as CASSLVGQGYEQYF.

V is TRBV12-5 and J is TRBJ2-2; 10 nucleotides match TRBD1. The CDR3 contains 15 residues. The junction had 0 bases not matched to a gene; V was cut back by 1 base and J by 4 bases. Germline V gives CDR1 LGHNT, CDR2 FRNRAP. The CDR3 loop is CASGLGTGGTGELFF. CDR3 nucleotides: TGTGCTAGTGGTTTGGGGACAGGGGGCACCGGGGAGCTGTTTTTT.

The chain recombines TRBV6-6 with TRBJ1-2; a possible D gene is TRBD1 (6 bases). Trimming pared 5 bases from V and 5 bases from J, leaving 18 bases between. The CDR3 covers 15 residues. The V gene's germline CDR1 is MNHNY and CDR2 SVGAGI (reference sequence). The CDR3 sequence: CASSLPFSGTYGYTF. For the CDR3, the DNA is TGTGCCAGCAGTCTTCCGTTTTCGGGGACATATGGCTACACCTTC.

The chain joins TRBV19 to TRBJ2-5, with a weak D call TRBD1 (7 bases). V was trimmed by 10 bases and J by 8 bases, leaving 26 bases between them. The CDR3 runs 15 residues. Germline assignment: CDR1 LNHDA and CDR2 SQIVND (reference sequence). CDR3 region: CATSIRARQGGTQYF. Written as DNA, the CDR3 is TGTGCCACCAGTATCCGCGCAAGACAGGGAGGTACCCAGTACTTC.

A single count supports this clone. This sample also contains other DNA sequences that code for the same CDR3. The chain has TRBV5-1 and TRBJ2-5; TRBD1 matches 7 bases. The germline V gene encodes CDR1 SGHRS and CDR2 YFSETQ. Trimming removed 0 bases from V and 4 bases from J; junction bases left unmatched: 3. There are 14 residues in the CDR3. CDR3 sequence reads: CASSLEGGGETQYF. The CDR3 bases are TGCGCCAGCAGCTTGGAAGGGGGCGGAGAGACCCAGTACTTC.

This chain joins TRBV18 and TRBJ1-4; D unresolved. The CDR3 totals 14 residues. Looked up from germline, CDR1 is KGHSH and CDR2 is LQKENI. The germline V and J ends were trimmed by 3 bases and 8 bases, with 13 bases remaining between them. The CDR3 nucleotides read TGTGCCAGCTCACCGAAGGAGGCGGGGGAAAAACTGTTTTTT. This codes for CASSPKEAGEKLFF.

The chain joins TRBV7-9 to TRBJ2-5; 9 bases are a match to TRBD1. The CDR3 runs to 16 residues. V lost 4 bases and J lost 3; bases outside the gene matches: 9. Germline values: CDR1 SEHNR, CDR2 FQNEAQ (reference sequence). CDR3 in amino acids: CASSYSLRDREETQYF. CDR3 coding DNA: TGTGCCAGCAGCTATTCACTCCGGGACAGGGAAGAGACCCAGTACTTC.

The rearrangement joins TRBV6-1 to TRBJ2-3; D gene uncertain. Trimming took 5 bases from V and 9 from J, leaving 9 bases between them. The CDR3 consists of 11 residues. Germline CDR1 reads MNHNS; CDR2 reads SASEGT. The CDR3 region has the DNA TGTGCCAGCAGTTTGGGTGGGACGCAGTATTTT. Amino acids: CASSLGGTQYF.

This sequence joins TRBV4-1 and TRBJ2-2; 13 bases agree with TRBD2. From germline, CDR1 is MGHRA and CDR2 YSYEKL. The CDR3 runs 20 residues. J gave up 7 bases and V 3 bases, and 17 bases lay outside the gene matches. The CDR3 region has the DNA TGCGCCAGCAGCCATCCTCAGACTAGCGGGAGGTCCCGGAGTCTCGGGGAGCTGTTTTTT. Residues: CASSHPQTSGRSRSLGELFF.

This clone has a handful of counts. This chain uses TRBV19 with TRBJ1-2, with D possibly being TRBD1 (6 bases). The CDR3 totals 13 residues. Trimming removed 7 bases from V and 8 bases from J, with 17 bases in between. Germline CDR1 reads LNHDA; CDR2 reads SQIVND (reference sequence). The CDR3 region is CASTPGRGSGYTF. Written as DNA, the CDR3 is TGTGCCAGTACCCCAGGGAGGGGGTCGGGCTACACCTTC.

The gene calls are TRBV2 and TRBJ1-2; a weak D match, TRBD1 (5 bases). Germline V gives CDR1 SNHLY, CDR2 FYNNEI. Trimming pared 7 bases from V and 2 bases from J, leaving 14 bases between. This CDR3 spans 14 amino acids. Here the CDR3 DNA reads TGTGCCAGCACTCTCACGGGGGGGAACTATGGCTACACCTTC. This translates into CASTLTGGNYGYTF. Complete variable domain (other parts from reference TRBV2 and TRBJ1-2): EPEVTQTPSHQVTQMGQEVILRCVPISNHLYFYWYRQILGQKVEFLVSFYNNEISEKSEIFDDQFSVERPDGSNFTLKIRSTKLEDSAMYFCASTLTGGNYGYTFGSGTRLTVV.

The chain carries TRBV5-1 and TRBJ2-3, with 7 positions matching TRBD2. With V trimmed by 4 bases and J by 6 bases, 8 bases remained unmatched. The CDR3 runs 14 residues. Germline CDR1 and CDR2: SGHRS and YFSETQ. This chain's CDR3 is CASSTGGSIDTQYF. In DNA, the CDR3 is TGCGCCAGCAGCACGGGGGGTAGCATCGATACGCAGTATTTT.

This clone showed up just a few times. V gene TRBV7-3 combines with J gene TRBJ2-1, with 7 bases matching TRBD1. Germline V gene data show CDR1 as SGHTA and CDR2 as FQGTGA. This CDR3 has 16 amino acids. The junction had 9 bases not matched to a gene; V was cut back by 1 base and J by 6 bases. The CDR3 spells CASSLSFRDRGNEQFF. As DNA, the CDR3 is TGTGCCAGCAGCTTAAGTTTTCGGGACAGAGGCAATGAGCAGTTCTTC.

The chain couples TRBV27 to TRBJ2-1; 13 bases line up with TRBD2. The CDR3 has 16 amino acids. Germline V gene sequence: CDR1 MNHEY, CDR2 SMNVEV (reference sequence). V was pared by 3 bases and J by 5 bases, with 4 bases of the junction left unmatched. CDR3 region: CASSFLGTSGNNEQFF. The CDR3 DNA reads as TGTGCCAGCAGTTTCTTAGGGACTAGCGGGAACAATGAGCAGTTCTTC.

The V and J genes are TRBV7-3 and TRBJ2-1; TRBD2 aligns across 9 bases. Germline CDR1 reads SGHTA; CDR2 reads FQGTGA. The CDR3 runs 15 residues. After removal of 6 bases from V and 2 bases from J, the junction contained 5 bases not matched to a gene. CDR3 amino acids: CASSPTSGPYNEQFF. The CDR3 coding sequence is TGTGCCAGCAGTCCGACTAGCGGTCCCTACAATGAGCAGTTCTTC.

J is TRBJ1-1 and V is TRBV10-3, with D possibly TRBD1 on 6 matching bases. Between the trimmed V and J ends, which lost 3 bases and 1 base, there was a span of 12 bases. This CDR3 is built from 15 residues. Germline V gene data show CDR1 as ENHRY and CDR2 as SYGVKD. The CDR3 DNA follows: TGTGCCATCAGTGATAGCCGGGGGGCGAACACTGAAGCTTTCTTT. It translates to CAISDSRGANTEAFF.

This clone has a handful of counts. The chain carries TRBV6-1 and TRBJ2-2; TRBD1 is a possible D gene (6 bases). The germline V and J ends were trimmed by 4 bases and 6 bases, with 12 bases remaining between them. This CDR3 region has 14 residues. Germline loops: CDR1 MNHNS, CDR2 SASEGT. As DNA, the CDR3 is TGTGCCAGCAGTGTTCTGGGGGCCGCCGGGGAGCTGTTTTTT. It yields the protein CASSVLGAAGELFF.

The chain uses TRBV6-5 and TRBJ1-2; TRBD1 is a possible D gene (5 bases). Trimming took off 10 bases at V and 1 base at J, with 13 bases between the two ends. CDR1 is MNHEY, CDR2 SVGAGI, per germline. CDR3 length: 13 residues. The CDR3 spells CATLDNFNYGYTF. As DNA, the CDR3 is TGTGCCACCCTGGACAACTTTAACTATGGCTACACCTTC.

There are many counts of this clone. Other DNA variants within this sample encode the same CDR3. The gene calls are TRBV5-4 and TRBJ1-1; D remains ambiguous. V was shortened by 2 bases and J by 1 base, with 9 bases between the two germline ends. This CDR3 is 14 amino acids long. The germline gives CDR1 SGHNT, CDR2 YYREEE (reference sequence). CDR3 DNA sequence: TGTGCCAGCAGCTTAGGGCCTCCGAACACTGAAGCTTTCTTT. Protein: CASSLGPPNTEAFF.